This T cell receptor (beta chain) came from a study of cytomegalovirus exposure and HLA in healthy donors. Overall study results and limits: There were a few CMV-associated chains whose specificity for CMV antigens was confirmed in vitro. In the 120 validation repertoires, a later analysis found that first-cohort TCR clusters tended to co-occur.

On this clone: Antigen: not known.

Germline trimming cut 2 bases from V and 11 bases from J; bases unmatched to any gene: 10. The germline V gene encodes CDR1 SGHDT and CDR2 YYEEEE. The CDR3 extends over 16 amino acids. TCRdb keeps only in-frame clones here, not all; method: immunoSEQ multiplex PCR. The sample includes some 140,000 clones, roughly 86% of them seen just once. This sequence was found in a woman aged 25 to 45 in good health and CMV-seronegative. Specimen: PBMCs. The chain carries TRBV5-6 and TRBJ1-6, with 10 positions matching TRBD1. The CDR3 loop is CASSFGTGEFRPPLHF. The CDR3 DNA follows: TGTGCCAGCAGCTTCGGGACAGGGGAGTTTAGGCCACCCCTCCACTTT.